These 27 T cell receptor beta chains share one sample of origin, sequenced in a study of blood T cell repertoires in COVID-19. Data came from immunoSEQ multiplex PCR; TCRdb stores just in-frame clones and leaves some out. The table records 300,000 to 400,000 clones, 87% of them present only once. Sequencing was carried out using PBMCs or T cells enriched from blood (not recorded which). The origin of the receptors is a woman aged 25 to 39 who had recovered from COVID-19.

The chain combines TRBV5-1 with TRBJ2-5; TRBD2 matches 10 bases. CDR3 length: 15 residues. Germline-derived CDR1 and CDR2 are SGHRS and YFSETQ. Unmatched junction bases numbered 1, after V lost 1 base and J lost 1 base. Written as DNA, the CDR3 is TGCGCCAGCAGCTTGTCTAGCGGGGGCCAAGAGACCCAGTACTTC. Translating it yields CASSLSSGGQETQYF. The full variable domain, rest sourced from reference TRBV5-1 and TRBJ2-5, is KAGVTQTPRYLIKTRGQQVTLSCSPISGHRSVSWYQQTPGQGLQFLFEYFSETQRNKGNFPGRFSGRQFSNSRSEMNVSTLELGDSALYLCASSLSSGGQETQYFGPGTRLLVL.

The genes are TRBV2 and TRBJ1-6; TRBD1 aligns across 7 bases. The J segment lost 7 bases and the V segment lost 1 base, leaving 4 bases of the junction unmatched. CDR1 is SNHLY and CDR2 is FYNNEI in the germline V gene. This CDR3 spans 15 amino acids. CDR3 sequence (DNA): TGTGCCAGCAGTGAAGTTGGACAGGAAAATTCACCCCTCCACTTT. Its translation: CASSEVGQENSPLHF.

This clone was observed once. V and J are TRBV6-5 and TRBJ1-6; a possible D gene is TRBD1 (6 bases). CDR1 MNHEY and CDR2 SVGAGI come from the germline V gene. Trimming stripped 6 bases from V and 10 bases from J, with 19 bases between. This CDR3 comprises 15 residues. In nucleotides, the CDR3 is TGTGCCAGCAGCTACACAGGGACCCCGGGGTCACCCCTCCACTTT. This encodes CASSYTGTPGSPLHF.

The rearrangement uses TRBV4-1 and TRBJ2-2; D is possibly TRBD1 (5 bases). The CDR3 extends over 16 amino acids. V lost 4 bases and J 3 bases, leaving 15 bases between the germline ends. CDR1 MGHRA and CDR2 YSYEKL come from the germline V gene. CDR3 DNA: TGCGCCAGCAGCCCCCCCGGCAGGGCTGACACCGGGGAGCTGTTTTTT. Its translation: CASSPPGRADTGELFF.

This CDR3 reads CASSLGRVSYEQYF. CDR3 in DNA: TGTGCCAGCAGCTTAGGCAGGGTCTCCTACGAGCAGTACTTC. The rearrangement uses TRBV11-2 and TRBJ2-7, with a possible D match to TRBD1 (5 bases). CDR3 length equals 14 residues. Between the trimmed V and J ends, which lost 1 base and 0 bases, there was a span of 7 bases. Germline V gene lookup returns CDR1 SGHAT and CDR2 FQNNGV.

This chain connects TRBV14 to TRBJ1-1, with TRBD1 identical over 10 bases. With 4 bases clipped from V and 5 bases from J, the junction kept 4 bases outside the gene matches. The CDR3 is 14 amino acids. Germline V lookup: CDR1 SGHDN, CDR2 FVKESK. For the CDR3, the DNA is TGTGCCAGCAGCCGCTGGGACAGGGGAACTGAAGCTTTCTTT. Translated, it gives CASSRWDRGTEAFF.

The chain links TRBV27 to TRBJ2-7, with 10 bases that match TRBD1. The ends lost 4 bases at V and 5 bases at J; junction bases unmatched: 11. Germline lookup yields CDR1 MNHEY and CDR2 SMNVEV (reference sequence). This CDR3 is built from 16 residues. CDR3 bases: TGTGCCAGCAGTTCCCCTTGGACAGGGGGGAGCGACGAGCAGTACTTC. Translated, it gives CASSSPWTGGSDEQYF.

The rearrangement uses TRBV4-3 and TRBJ1-6; D gene uncertain. The germline V gene has CDR1 LGHNA and CDR2 YSLEER. The CDR3 has 16 amino acids. V shed 1 base and J shed 5 bases, with 12 bases lying between them. CDR3 bases: TGCGCCAGCAGCCAAGGGTCTGGGCGCAATAATTCACCCCTCCACTTT. Its protein is CASSQGSGRNNSPLHF.

Here the CDR3 DNA reads TGTGCCAGCAGTTTAGAGTTCCAAGAGCAGTACTTC. Its translation is CASSLEFQEQYF. The rearrangement links TRBV28 to TRBJ2-7; the D is unclear. Germline-derived CDR1 and CDR2 are MDHEN and SYDVKM. The CDR3 is 12 residues long. The germline V and J ends were trimmed by 2 bases and 7 bases, with 9 bases remaining between them.

The chain has TRBV27 and TRBJ1-5, with D perhaps TRBD1 (5 bases). Trimming removed 4 bases at V and 10 bases at J, with 14 bases between. The length of the CDR3 is 13 residues. The V gene's germline CDR1 is MNHEY and CDR2 SMNVEV (reference sequence). The CDR3 nucleotides are TGTGCCAGCAGTTCGGGGGTCTTTTTACCCCAGCATTTT. Translating it yields CASSSGVFLPQHF.

This clone was counted a single time. The chain joins TRBV19 to TRBJ1-2; 9 positions agree with TRBD1. CDR3 length equals 16 residues. The junction had 3 bases not matched to a gene; V was cut back by 1 base and J by 0 bases. Per germline, CDR1 LNHDA and CDR2 SQIVND (reference sequence). The DNA of the CDR3 is TGTGCCAGTAGTATAGCCCGGGACAGGGCTAACTATGGCTACACCTTC. It is translated as CASSIARDRANYGYTF.

V gene TRBV5-1 combines with J gene TRBJ2-1; 11 nucleotides align to TRBD2. The V and J ends lost 9 bases and 3 bases, in that order; junction bases with no gene match: 5. The length of the CDR3 is 14 residues. Germline CDR1 reads SGHRS; CDR2 reads YFSETQ. The CDR3 region has the DNA TGCGCCACCGCGACTAGCGGGGTCTACAATGAGCAGTTCTTC. As protein: CATATSGVYNEQFF.

The J gene is TRBJ1-2, the V gene TRBV7-9; perhaps TRBD1 as D (6 bases). Trimming cost V 5 bases and J 0 bases, with 13 bases left between them. CDR3 length equals 15 residues. Germline CDR1 SEHNR, CDR2 FQNEAQ (reference sequence). CDR3 bases: TGTGCCAGCAGCCTATCGGACAGCTCTAACTATGGCTACACCTTC. As protein: CASSLSDSSNYGYTF. The whole variable domain, remainder taken from reference TRBV7-9 and TRBJ1-2, is DTGVSQNPRHKITKRGQNVTFRCDPISEHNRLYWYRQTLGQGPEFLTYFQNEAQLEKSRLLSDRFSAERPKGSFSTLEIQRTEQGDSAMYLCASSLSDSSNYGYTFGSGTRLTVV.

The rearrangement uses TRBV6-5 and TRBJ1-2; 7 bases match TRBD1. CDR3 length: 12 residues. Germline values: CDR1 MNHEY, CDR2 SVGAGI. V dropped 6 bases and J dropped 5; count of bases not matched to a gene: 3. This CDR3 is CASSQGVYGYTF. CDR3 coding DNA: TGTGCCAGCAGCCAGGGGGTATATGGCTACACCTTC.

This rearrangement joins TRBV4-3 to TRBJ1-3; the D is unclear. Trimming took 0 bases from V and 1 from J, leaving 16 bases between them. Looked up from germline, CDR1 is LGHNA and CDR2 is YSLEER. This CDR3 is built from 18 residues. CDR3 sequence (DNA): TGCGCCAGCAGCCAAGATCATATGGTGGGCGAGTCTGGAAACACCATATATTTT. It is translated as CASSQDHMVGESGNTIYF.

The chain is built from TRBV10-1 and TRBJ1-2; possibly TRBD1 for D (6 bases). V was shortened by 4 bases and J by 8 bases, with 14 bases between the two germline ends. The CDR3 length is 13 residues. The germline V gene encodes CDR1 WNHNN and CDR2 SYGVQD (reference sequence). For the CDR3, the DNA is TGCGCCAGCAGTGCGGACAGAAGACACGGCTACACCTTC. Protein: CASSADRRHGYTF.

This chain joins TRBV2 and TRBJ1-2; TRBD1 agrees at 9 bases. This CDR3 is built from 14 residues. J lost 3 bases, V lost 6 bases, and 5 bases had no gene match. From germline, CDR1 is SNHLY and CDR2 FYNNEI. DNA for the CDR3: TGTGCCAGCAGCGCCGACAGGGGGGACTATGGCTACACCTTC. Encoded protein: CASSADRGDYGYTF.

This chain joins TRBV15 and TRBJ1-2; TRBD1 might be the D (6 bases). This CDR3 has 15 amino acids. CDR1 is LNHNV and CDR2 is YYDKDF in the germline V gene (reference sequence). V lost 0 bases and J lost 5, with 13 bases in between. DNA of the CDR3: TGTGCCACCAGCAGAGATTACGGGCAGGGGTATGGCTACACCTTC. It encodes CATSRDYGQGYGYTF.

This chain joins TRBV2 and TRBJ2-7, with D maybe TRBD2 (6 bases). The CDR3 spans 15 residues. Trimming removed 1 base from V and 1 base from J, with 11 bases in between. In germline, CDR1 is SNHLY, CDR2 FYNNEI. The CDR3 sequence is CASSEGLAQSYEQYF. CDR3 DNA: TGTGCCAGCAGTGAAGGCCTAGCGCAGTCCTACGAGCAGTACTTC. The full variable domain, in which reference TRBV2 and TRBJ2-7 provide the parts outside the CDR3, is EPEVTQTPSHQVTQMGQEVILRCVPISNHLYFYWYRQILGQKVEFLVSFYNNEISEKSEIFDDQFSVERPDGSNFTLKIRSTKLEDSAMYFCASSEGLAQSYEQYFGPGTRLTVT.

V and J are TRBV5-1 and TRBJ2-7; perhaps TRBD1 as D (5 bases). The V end was cut by 4 bases, the J end by 7 bases, with 9 bases between. Germline V gene sequence: CDR1 SGHRS, CDR2 YFSETQ. The CDR3 runs to 11 residues. CDR3 nucleotides: TGCGCCAGCAGCATGGACACGGAGCAGTACTTC. Translating gives CASSMDTEQYF.

Notes on this clone: This sample includes further DNA sequences coding for the same CDR3. The rearrangement links TRBV28 to TRBJ2-7, with D unresolved. The CDR3 consists of 12 residues. V was shortened by 2 bases and J by 4 bases, with 6 bases between the two germline ends. Looked up from germline, CDR1 is MDHEN and CDR2 is SYDVKM. CDR3 sequence: CASSLGQYEQYF. The DNA for the CDR3 is TGTGCCAGCAGTTTAGGGCAATACGAGCAGTACTTC.

This sequence joins TRBV6-5 and TRBJ1-1; a weak D match, TRBD1 (6 bases). The CDR3 is 14 residues long. Germline CDR1 reads MNHEY; CDR2 reads SVGAGI. Trimming shortened V by 2 bases and J by 9 bases, and 16 bases separated the two germline ends. The CDR3 is CASSYPGTLAKAFF. The CDR3 DNA follows: TGTGCCAGCAGTTACCCCGGGACACTGGCTAAAGCTTTCTTT.

The CDR3, as DNA: TGTGCCAGCAGCGACCAGACTAGCTTATCAGAGACCCAGTACTTC. Encoded protein: CASSDQTSLSETQYF. V usage is TRBV5-6 and J usage is TRBJ2-5, with 7 bases that match TRBD2. CDR1 SGHDT and CDR2 YYEEEE come from the germline V gene. Germline trimming cut 4 bases from V and 4 bases from J; bases unmatched to any gene: 10. The CDR3 consists of 15 residues. Variable domain in full (rest from reference TRBV5-6 and TRBJ2-5): DAGVTQSPTHLIKTRGQQVTLRCSPKSGHDTVSWYQQALGQGPQFIFQYYEEEERQRGNFPDRFSGHQFPNYSSELNVNALLLGDSALYLCASSDQTSLSETQYFGPGTRLLVL.

The J gene is TRBJ2-5, the V gene TRBV9, with 7 bases lining up with TRBD1. CDR1 and CDR2 (germline): SGDLS, YYNGEE. The junction had 5 bases not matched to a gene; V was cut back by 4 bases and J by 2 bases. The CDR3 is 14 amino acids. CDR3 nucleotides: TGTGCCAGCAGCCCAACAGGGGTGCAAGAGACCCAGTACTTC. Its translation: CASSPTGVQETQYF.

The genes are TRBV28 and TRBJ1-6; 7 bases map to TRBD1. The junction had 3 bases not matched to a gene; V was cut back by 1 base and J by 9 bases. The germline gives CDR1 MDHEN, CDR2 SYDVKM. This CDR3 is built from 14 residues. Here the CDR3 DNA reads TGTGCCAGCAGTTTATCAGGGGGAGTTTCACCCCTCCACTTT. The encoded protein is CASSLSGGVSPLHF.

The chain combines TRBV9 with TRBJ2-3, with unresolved D. V gave up 0 bases and J gave up 0 bases, with 5 bases separating them. Germline V gene sequence: CDR1 SGDLS, CDR2 YYNGEE. This CDR3 spans 14 amino acids. The CDR3 loop is CASSVGGSTDTQYF. CDR3 nucleotide sequence: TGTGCCAGCAGCGTAGGAGGTAGCACAGATACGCAGTATTTT. Using reference TRBV9 and TRBJ2-3 for the parts outside the CDR3, the full variable domain is DSGVTQTPKHLITATGQRVTLRCSPRSGDLSVYWYQQSLDQGLQFLIQYYNGEERAKGNILERFSAQQFPDLHSELNLSSLELGDSALYFCASSVGGSTDTQYFGPGTRLTVL.

This chain uses TRBV28 with TRBJ1-6; 9 nucleotides line up with TRBD1. CDR1 is MDHEN, CDR2 SYDVKM, per germline. CDR3 length equals 16 residues. V lost 8 bases, J lost 7 bases, and 12 bases stayed unmatched. The DNA for the CDR3 is TGTGCCAGCCGCTCACCCCGGGGGACAGGGAATTCACCCCTCCACTTT. It specifies CASRSPRGTGNSPLHF.